The 8 T cell receptor beta chains in this list originate from one sample, sequenced in a study of T cell changes during pregnancy in multiple sclerosis. Profiled with immunoSEQ multiplex PCR; TCRdb holds only in-frame clones, not every one. Here the sample spans roughly 88,000 clones, roughly nine tenths being singletons. The sequencing here drew on peripheral blood, taken in the first trimester of pregnancy. The receptors come from a female donor with multiple sclerosis, enrolled in a pregnancy study.

The chain recombines TRBV5-1 with TRBJ2-7, with 7 bases matching TRBD1. Unmatched junction bases numbered 5, after V lost 3 bases and J lost 2 bases. Germline values: CDR1 SGHRS, CDR2 YFSETQ. The CDR3 loop spans 14 amino acids. CDR3: CASSYSTGTYEQYF. The CDR3 DNA reads as TGCGCCAGCAGCTATTCGACAGGGACCTACGAGCAGTACTTC.

The chain recombines TRBV7-2 with TRBJ2-1; 7 bases map to TRBD2. V gave up 5 bases and J gave up 6 bases; unmatched junction bases: 16. Germline CDR1 reads SGHTA; CDR2 reads FQGNSA. The CDR3 loop spans 17 amino acids. CDR3 region: CASSPSLRETLRNEQFF. The CDR3 DNA is TGTGCCAGCAGCCCGAGCTTGCGGGAGACCTTACGCAATGAGCAGTTCTTC.

V is TRBV6-1 and J is TRBJ1-2; tentatively, D is TRBD1 (6 bases). This CDR3 has 14 residues. Germline CDR1 MNHNS, CDR2 SASEGT. Trimming cost V 1 base and J 3 bases, with 9 bases left between them. As DNA, the CDR3 is TGTGCCAGCAGTGAAGTACCAGGGGACTATGGCTACACCTTC. It specifies CASSEVPGDYGYTF.

The CDR3 coding sequence is TGTGCCAGCAGTTTCGACGGGAGTACCTACGAGCAGTACTTC. It encodes CASSFDGSTYEQYF. This chain joins TRBV27 and TRBJ2-7; D perhaps matches TRBD2 (6 bases). This CDR3 region has 14 residues. Germline loops: CDR1 MNHEY, CDR2 SMNVEV (reference sequence). Trimming shortened V by 3 bases and J by 2 bases, and 11 bases separated the two germline ends.

On this clone itself: Other DNA sequences within the sample encode an identical CDR3. This rearrangement joins TRBV6-1 to TRBJ2-6; TRBD1 agrees at 8 bases. The germline gives CDR1 MNHNS, CDR2 SASEGT. This CDR3 is 15 amino acids long. Trimming took 6 bases from V and 0 from J; bases not matched to a gene: 1. The CDR3 protein is CASRTGGSGANVLTF. CDR3 sequence (DNA): TGTGCCAGCAGAACAGGGGGCTCTGGGGCCAACGTCCTGACTTTC.

This rearrangement joins TRBV25-1 to TRBJ2-3; 8 bases align to TRBD2. CDR3 size: 16 residues. V shed 2 bases and J 5 bases; nucleotides not matched to a gene: 9. The germline V gene encodes CDR1 MGHDK and CDR2 SYGVNS. The CDR3 loop reads CASSEALRLAGDTQYF. CDR3 nucleotides: TGTGCCAGCAGTGAAGCCCTCAGGCTAGCGGGAGATACGCAGTATTTT.

In regard to this clone: This sample also contains other DNA sequences that code for the same CDR3. This chain connects TRBV19 to TRBJ1-5; perhaps TRBD1 as D (6 bases). Trimming removed 5 bases from V and 2 bases from J, with 7 bases in between. This CDR3 has 13 amino acids. From germline, CDR1 is LNHDA and CDR2 SQIVND (reference sequence). CDR3 sequence reads: CASSWTGNQPQHF. The CDR3, as DNA: TGTGCCAGTAGTTGGACAGGCAATCAGCCCCAGCATTTT.

The J gene is TRBJ1-1, the V gene TRBV7-2, with D perhaps matching TRBD1 (6 bases). The V gene's germline CDR1 is SGHTA and CDR2 FQGNSA. The V gene lost 5 bases and the J gene lost 0 bases, with 22 bases spanning the gap. The CDR3 is made up of 18 amino acids. This CDR3 reads CASSPTRFGGALNTEAFF. The CDR3 coding sequence is TGTGCCAGCAGCCCAACCCGCTTTGGGGGGGCCTTGAACACTGAAGCTTTCTTT.